This record concerns one T cell receptor beta chain sequence. Additional DNA sequences in this sample encode the identical CDR3. This sample was included in a study of shared clonotypes between healthy human individuals. Only in-frame clones appear in the TCRdb table, and some are missing; sequencing was by immunoSEQ multiplex PCR. Of millions of clones in the sample, more than 90% were seen once. This CDR3 comprises 16 residues. Germline V gene lookup returns CDR1 KGHSH and CDR2 LQKENI. Unmatched junction bases numbered 2, after V lost 0 bases and J lost 6 bases. Material for sequencing was naive CD4+ T cells sorted from blood. Described subset: CD45RA+ positively selected. This sequence was found in a man aged 18 to 30 in good health. The V gene is TRBV18, the J gene TRBJ2-2; 12 nucleotides agree with TRBD1. CDR3 nucleotide sequence: TGTGCCAGCTCACCACCGGGACAGGGGGCTTCCGGGGAGCTGTTTTTT. It encodes CASSPPGQGASGELFF.